This T cell receptor (beta chain) is from a study of T cells expressing NK-cell markers. As the method of synthesis, 5'RACE template switching with UMIs yielded TCR beta cDNA. No DNA is given; TCRdb re-called the 5' RACE reads and lists each CDR3 protein once. The specimen's table records approximately 150,000 distinct CDR3 sequences. The sequenced sample was blood T cells: a sorted CD56 or NKG2C T cell subset, CD4+ or CD8+ T cells, or bulk PBMC T cells (not recorded which). This receptor was obtained from a man aged 18 to 30 in good health.

The CDR3 loop reads CASSTEPGLALHEQFF. The rearrangement joins TRBV5-5 to TRBJ2-1; TCRdb's D gene call, TRBD2, goes unchecked for lack of DNA. Per the germline V gene, CDR1 is SGHKS and CDR2 is YYEKEE (reference sequence). The CDR3 length is 16 residues. Full variable domain (outside the CDR3, taken from reference TRBV5-5 and TRBJ2-1): DAGVTQSPTHLIKTRGQQVTLRCSPISGHKSVSWYQQVLGQGPQFIFQYYEKEERGRGNFPDRFSARQFPNYSSELNVNALLLGDSALYLCASSTEPGLALHEQFFGPGTRLTVL.